This T cell receptor beta chain originates from a study of blood T cell repertoires in COVID-19. Study-level information: Samples representing acute and convalescent COVID-19 were sourced from the United States, Italy and Spain.

Germline CDR1 reads MDHEN; CDR2 reads SYDVKM. The V and J ends lost 6 bases and 8 bases respectively, with 16 bases between them. The CDR3 length is 13 residues. Assay: immunoSEQ multiplex PCR; the TCRdb copy retains only in-frame clones and omits some. This sample has 110,000 or so clones, with 85% to 90% found just once. The source material was peripheral blood. V and J are TRBV28 and TRBJ1-2, with a possible D match to TRBD1 (5 bases). This sequence originates from a woman in her forties or fifties with acute or convalescent COVID-19. The CDR3 is CASSPLSRGGYTF. CDR3 nucleotides: TGTGCCAGCAGCCCATTATCAAGGGGCGGCTACACCTTC.